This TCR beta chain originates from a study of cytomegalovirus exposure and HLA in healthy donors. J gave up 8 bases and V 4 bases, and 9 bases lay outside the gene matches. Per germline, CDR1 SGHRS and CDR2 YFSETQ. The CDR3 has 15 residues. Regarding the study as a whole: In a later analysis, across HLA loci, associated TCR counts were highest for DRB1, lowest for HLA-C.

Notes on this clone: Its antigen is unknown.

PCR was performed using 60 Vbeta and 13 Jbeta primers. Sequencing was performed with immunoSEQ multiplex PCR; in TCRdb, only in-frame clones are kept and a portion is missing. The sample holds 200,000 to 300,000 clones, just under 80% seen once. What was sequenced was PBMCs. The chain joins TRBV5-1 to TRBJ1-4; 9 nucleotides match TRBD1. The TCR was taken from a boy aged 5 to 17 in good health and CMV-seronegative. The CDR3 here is CASSPLTGGREKLFF. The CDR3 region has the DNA TGCGCCAGCAGCCCCCTGACAGGGGGAAGGGAAAAACTGTTTTTT.